This entry is about one T cell receptor beta chain. The antigen this receptor binds is unknown. The input lacks base qualities; no much larger clone sits a single base away. The germline V gene yields SGHRS for CDR1 and YFSETQ for CDR2. V was cut back by 4 bases and J by 11 bases, leaving a gap of 12 bases between them. Spanning cysteine to phenylalanine, the CDR3 consists of 11 amino acids. Just the 33-base CDR3 DNA is kept, in frame starting at base 1. This record comes from a study of Graves' ophthalmopathy and Graves' hyperthyroidism (dated by TCRdb to 2017 to 2018). Regarding the complete study: Peripheral blood was collected before any treatment was given, at the time of initial diagnosis. To tell Graves' ophthalmopathy apart from Graves' hyperthyroidism, and to predict which patients would progress to ophthalmopathy, the study relied on TCR beta repertoire signatures. In total, around 140 blood samples were TCR-sequenced: roughly 45 ophthalmopathy, around 75 hyperthyroidism and some 17 hyperthyroidism-to-ophthalmopathy patients. A discovery set of 95 to 100 patients (43 ophthalmopathy, 55 to 60 stable hyperthyroidism) was enrolled to explore V-J signatures distinguishing ophthalmopathy from hyperthyroidism. The independent validation cohort included approximately 19 hyperthyroidism patients plus 17 patients who later progressed from hyperthyroidism to ophthalmopathy. In six hyperthyroidism patients, T-cell repertoires of thyroid tissue and blood were compared. Following sampling, methimazole starting at 30 mg daily was administered to hyperthyroidism patients, and high-dose intravenous methylprednisolone was administered to ophthalmopathy patients.

For repertoire sequencing, the TCR beta CDR3 regions were amplified from RNA transcripts. A first-round RT-PCR used HTBI primers with the Qiagen OneStep RT-PCR kit, followed by a second-round multiplex PCR, size selection and purification. Sequencing of the libraries was carried out on an Illumina HiSeq2000 in paired-end mode with 100 bp reads. The original pipeline was this. SOAPnuke was used to process the reads, removing any read that contained adapters or uncalled bases, had a mean Phred below 15, or lacked an exact match to the constant primer or identifier. COPE v1.2.5 was used to merge high-quality paired reads. Each unique nucleotide sequence was treated as a clonotype, and MiTCR v1.1 was used to align the clonotypes to the IMGT TRB V, D and J references. Only V-J combinations with frequency above 0.0001 were analysed, covering 99% to 99.2% of repertoires. For each V-J combination, a TCR clonal expansion and chaos score was defined as F50 clonal expansion divided by the chaos observed in the TCRdist matrix. Features were reduced by Welch's t-statistics and random forest to over ten V-J combinations, which fed a naive Bayes classifier. The Morisita-Horn index was used to measure how similar the thyroid and blood repertoires were. The public reads were run again by TCRdb, first through fastp at Q25 and then through MiXCR, and only productive beta chains were kept. Each CDR3 protein gets just one entry, which takes the most common genes and DNA from the rows behind it. None of the V and J calls come from the authors' own analysis; TCRdb made them. Recorded for this sample are about 740,000 distinct CDR3 sequences; roughly 40% of them occurred a single time. The ten biggest clones cover around 40% of the sample.

Overall results and qualifications from the work: In validation, the model predicted ophthalmopathy progression with more than 70% sensitivity and 72.22% specificity; approximately 12 predicted patients were CT-confirmed with GO in a median of approximately 6.2 months. Most expanded thyroid clonotypes with frequency above 0.001 were also detected in blood, suggesting blood repertoires may reflect the thyroid immune response. Sample size was not statistically predetermined, and group allocation was not concealed from the investigators. In cross-validation, the 13-signature model distinguished ophthalmopathy from stable hyperthyroidism with 85% to 90% sensitivity and around 81% specificity, and in the test set the corresponding values were approximately 80% and 68%.

Patients with ophthalmopathy had moderately to severely active disease, with a Clinical Activity Score of 3 or more, a NOSPECS grade of 4 or more, and a disease duration of less than 3 months. Patients were excluded if they had other autoimmune diseases, uncontrolled infections, pregnancy or lactation. Diagnosis relied on clinical symptoms, serum thyroxine, TRAb, thyroid ultrasound and orbital computed tomography. PBMCs were isolated from roughly 10 ml of fresh peripheral blood by Ficoll-Paque density gradient centrifugation. Total RNA was extracted using Trizol reagent, and RNA quality was checked on an Agilent 2100 Bioanalyzer.

The sample was peripheral blood. The receptor's source is an adult man with Graves' ophthalmopathy. The chain uses TRBV5-1 and TRBJ1-1, and perhaps TRBD1 as D gene, on 5 matching bases. Here is the DNA: TGCGCCAGCAGCAATCCAGGGACGGCTTTCTTT. It is translated as CASSNPGTAFF.